This TCR beta chain was observed in a study of T cells in Graves' hyperthyroidism and ophthalmopathy. Comments on this clonotype: The antigen remains undetermined.

The CDR3 sequence is 17 residues long. Germline V gives CDR1 SGDLS, CDR2 YYNGEE. The V and J ends lost 4 bases and 3 bases, in that order; junction bases with no gene match: 9. Amplification yielded TCR beta CDR3 regions, with RNA transcripts as the source. The HTBI primer set drove a first-round RT-PCR of the TCR CDR3. TCRdb re-analysed the multiplex PCR reads in MiXCR, keeping a single row per CDR3 protein. Here the sample spans 300,000 to 450,000 distinct CDR3 sequences, about 15% being singletons. Study results and caveats: Model-based prediction identified ophthalmopathy a median around seven months prior to its onset. A 13 V-J model separated ophthalmopathy from stable hyperthyroidism.

This clonotype originated in a woman aged 30 to 39 with Graves' hyperthyroidism that later progressed to Graves' ophthalmopathy. The chain uses TRBV9 and TRBJ2-2; 10 positions agree with TRBD2. Sequenced material: blood. In DNA, the CDR3 is TGTGCCAGCAGCCCGAGGACTAGCGGTTCGCACACCGGGGAGCTGTTTTTT. The encoded protein is CASSPRTSGSHTGELFF.